This T cell receptor beta chain was profiled in a study of human CD8 memory T cell subsets. Germline V gene lookup returns CDR1 KGHDR and CDR2 SFDVKD. The CDR3 length is 13 residues. RNA originated from duplicate vials containing approximately 150,000 sorted CD8+ T cells per subset. Making the TCR beta libraries relied on UMI-labeled 5' RACE. TCRdb re-called the 5' RACE reads and shows each CDR3 protein once, DNA omitted. The sample table includes around 10,000 distinct CDR3 sequences. The V gene is TRBV24-1, the J gene TRBJ2-2; with no DNA, the TCRdb D assignment of TRBD1 cannot be verified. This receptor was identified in a human donor in good health. The specimen sequenced was CD8+ stem-like memory T cells (TSCM and TCM) sorted from PBMCs. The subset here: stem-like memory CD8 T cells (TSTEM), CCR7+ PD-1- TIGIT-. CDR3 region: CATSYYPGGELFF.